This T cell receptor beta chain is from a study of a mutant IDH1 vaccine in newly diagnosed glioma. Overall study context: There were roughly 62% males and roughly 38% females among treated patients, whose mean age was roughly 40 years.

Generated by immunoSEQ multiplex PCR, the TCRdb table keeps only in-frame clones and is missing some. This table has approximately 100,000 clones, 70% to 90% appearing once. This clone was counted a single time. Germline-derived CDR1 and CDR2 are KGHSH and LQKENI. The CDR3 is 16 amino acids. Trimming removed 4 bases from V and 0 bases from J; junction bases left unmatched: 6. Time point meaning: baseline, week 1 (first vaccination visit). Treatment of the sample: pre-vaccination baseline after standard-of-care therapy. Sequencing used PBMCs, obtained from a glioma patient treated with radiotherapy, temozolomide or both. The sequence was obtained from a woman between 45 and 65 years old with glioma. V is TRBV18 and J is TRBJ1-1; 9 bases fit TRBD1. This chain's CDR3 is CASSQWTGEVNTEAFF. The CDR3 DNA reads as TGTGCCAGCTCACAGTGGACAGGGGAAGTGAACACTGAAGCTTTCTTT.